The 29 T cell receptor beta chains below were found in one sample sequenced in a study of shared clonotypes between healthy human individuals (dated by TCRdb to about 2020). Libraries were made using the immunoSEQ multiplex PCR assay. Sourced from immuneACCESS, this table was stored by TCRdb with only in-frame sequences that have V and J called. A share of the clones is absent; for the studies checked, an unresolved V gene accounts for under half, and the remainder has no known explanation. The sample records about 2.4 million clones, roughly 93% of which are singletons. 0.35% to 0.45% of the sample belongs to the ten largest clones. The sample was naive CD4+ T cells from PBMCs. This specimen's cell subset or site label, per the study, means: CD45RA+ positively selected. These receptors were taken from a man younger than 35 in good health. Some clones in this sample may be carry-over from other donors' samples.

This chain joins TRBV19 and TRBJ2-1, with TRBD2 matching 9 bases. This CDR3 has 17 amino acids. With V trimmed by 3 bases and J by 3 bases, 9 bases remained unmatched. Germline CDR1 reads LNHDA; CDR2 reads SQIVND (reference sequence). The CDR3 region is CASSIIWTSADYNEQFF. CDR3 bases: TGTGCCAGTAGTATTATCTGGACTAGCGCCGACTACAATGAGCAGTTCTTC. The whole variable domain, filled in from reference TRBV19 and TRBJ2-1, reads DGGITQSPKYLFRKEGQNVTLSCEQNLNHDAMYWYRQDPGQGLRLIYYSQIVNDFQKGDIAEGYSVSREKKESFPLTVTSAQKNPTAFYLCASSIIWTSADYNEQFFGPGTRLTVL.

The rearrangement uses TRBV2 and TRBJ1-4; D unclear. The germline V gene has CDR1 SNHLY and CDR2 FYNNEI. The CDR3 extends over 16 amino acids. Between the trimmed V and J ends, which lost 5 bases and 3 bases, there was a span of 16 bases. This CDR3 reads CASSKDALGANEKLFF. CDR3 bases: TGTGCCAGCAGTAAGGACGCCCTAGGCGCTAATGAAAAACTGTTTTTT.

The genes are TRBV23-1 and TRBJ1-5; 7 bases are shared with TRBD1. TRBV23-1 is filed as an ORF, its function uncertain. Losses at the gene ends were 10 bases for V and 7 bases for J; bases not matched to a gene: 7. The CDR3 has 12 amino acids. In DNA form, the CDR3 reads TGCGCCAAGACAGGGACTGGGCAGCCCCAGCATTTT. This sequence encodes CAKTGTGQPQHF.

This clone was counted only a few times. The V gene is TRBV25-1, the J gene TRBJ1-5; 8 nucleotides match TRBD1. The CDR3 is made up of 15 amino acids. Germline-derived CDR1 and CDR2 are MGHDK and SYGVNS. J was trimmed by 2 bases and V by 4 bases; bases with no gene match: 4. The CDR3 protein is CASSGLGQGNQPQHF. DNA for the CDR3: TGTGCCAGCAGTGGCCTGGGACAGGGCAATCAGCCCCAGCATTTT.

This rearrangement joins TRBV7-9 to TRBJ1-2; D possibly corresponds to TRBD1 (6 bases). The V and J ends lost 8 bases and 4 bases respectively, with 17 bases between them. CDR1 and CDR2 from the germline V gene are SEHNR and FQNEAQ (reference sequence). The CDR3 consists of 14 residues. This chain's CDR3 is CASGHRDRVYGYTF. In DNA, the CDR3 is TGTGCCAGCGGTCACAGGGACCGCGTCTATGGCTACACCTTC.

This clone was found once. This chain links TRBV5-4 with TRBJ1-1; possibly TRBD1 for D (5 bases). V lost 2 bases, J lost 6 bases, and 17 bases lay in between. The CDR3 runs 15 residues. CDR1 is SGHNT, CDR2 YYREEE, per germline (reference sequence). CDR3 coding DNA: TGTGCCAGCAGCTTCTTCGGAGGGGTTGGGGCTGAAGCTTTCTTT. It codes for CASSFFGGVGAEAFF.

The rearrangement uses TRBV28 and TRBJ1-2; no firm D call. Between the trimmed V and J ends, which lost 4 bases and 7 bases, there was a span of 13 bases. The CDR3 is 13 residues long. Germline V gives CDR1 MDHEN, CDR2 SYDVKM. The CDR3 DNA reads as TGTGCCAGCAGTTCGCCCGGGGAGGGTGGCTACACCTTC. It specifies CASSSPGEGGYTF.

CDR3 protein: CASSAGTSVIPSEQYF. The DNA for the CDR3 is TGTGCCAGCAGCGCCGGGACTAGCGTTATACCCTCAGAGCAGTACTTC. This sequence joins TRBV7-8 and TRBJ2-7; 10 bases match TRBD2. CDR1 and CDR2 from the germline V gene are SGHVS and FQNEAQ. Trimming cost V 5 bases and J 7 bases; bases outside gene matches: 14. The CDR3 contains 16 residues.

This chain connects TRBV19 to TRBJ1-2; no definite D call. CDR3 length: 15 residues. V was trimmed by 2 bases and J by 4 bases, leaving 14 bases between them. Per the germline V gene, CDR1 is LNHDA and CDR2 is SQIVND (reference sequence). In nucleotides, the CDR3 is TGTGCCAGTAGTATACCAATCCCGGACGTCTATGGCTACACCTTC. Protein product: CASSIPIPDVYGYTF.

The chain's CDR3 is CASSSTRGREQYF. CDR3 DNA sequence: TGTGCCAGCAGTTCCACGAGGGGGCGCGAGCAGTACTTC. The rearrangement joins TRBV13 to TRBJ2-7; the match to TRBD1 covers 7 bases. CDR1 is PRHDT and CDR2 is FYEKMQ in the germline V gene (reference sequence). V shed 6 bases and J 6 bases; nucleotides not matched to a gene: 8. The CDR3 is 13 residues long.

In this sample, this clone turned up once. This sequence joins TRBV19 and TRBJ2-1; 9 nucleotides line up with TRBD1. V lost 8 bases to trimming and J lost 5 bases; unmatched junction nucleotides: 7. Germline V gene data show CDR1 as LNHDA and CDR2 as SQIVND (reference sequence). The CDR3 loop spans 14 amino acids. In nucleotides, the CDR3 is TGTGCCAGTGGCGAGTGGGACAGGGACAATGAGCAGTTCTTC. Translated, it gives CASGEWDRDNEQFF.

The chain couples TRBV6-1 to TRBJ2-5, with 9 bases aligning to TRBD1. The CDR3 spans 18 residues. After removal of 2 bases from V and 5 bases from J, the junction contained 15 bases not matched to a gene. From germline, CDR1 is MNHNS and CDR2 SASEGT. CDR3 residues: CASSEYPPGTGLIETQYF. The CDR3 region has the DNA TGTGCCAGCAGTGAATATCCACCCGGGACAGGGTTGATCGAGACCCAGTACTTC.

This rearrangement joins TRBV9 to TRBJ2-7; a weak D match, TRBD1 (5 bases). CDR1 and CDR2 from the germline V gene are SGDLS and YYNGEE. V lost 0 bases, J lost 5 bases, and 12 bases lay in between. The CDR3 consists of 14 residues. This CDR3 reads CASSVVAQGHEQYF. The CDR3 region has the DNA TGTGCCAGCAGCGTAGTGGCCCAGGGCCACGAGCAGTACTTC. The variable domain in full, completed from reference TRBV9 and TRBJ2-7, reads DSGVTQTPKHLITATGQRVTLRCSPRSGDLSVYWYQQSLDQGLQFLIQYYNGEERAKGNILERFSAQQFPDLHSELNLSSLELGDSALYFCASSVVAQGHEQYFGPGTRLTVT.

The chain couples TRBV5-1 to TRBJ1-3; TRBD1 is a possible D gene (6 bases). Germline lookup yields CDR1 SGHRS and CDR2 YFSETQ. Trimming stripped 1 base from V and 3 bases from J, with 11 bases between. CDR3 length: 15 residues. The CDR3 region has the DNA TGCGCCAGCAGCTTGCCACAGGGTGATGGAAACACCATATATTTT. As protein: CASSLPQGDGNTIYF.

This sequence joins TRBV7-2 and TRBJ2-5; D might be TRBD1 (6 bases). The J call may be in error: the DNA end matches TRBJ2-7 better. The CDR3 extends over 13 amino acids. The germline V gene has CDR1 SGHTA and CDR2 FQGNSA. The CDR3 loop is CASSPQGPYEQYF. DNA for the CDR3: TGTGCCAGCAGCCCACAGGGCCCCTACGAGCAGTACTTC.

The chain joins TRBV5-8 to TRBJ2-1, with D perhaps TRBD1 (6 bases). The length of the CDR3 is 12 residues. V lost 2 bases to trimming and J lost 10 bases, with 10 bases between them. Per the germline V gene, CDR1 is SGHTS and CDR2 is YDEGEE. The CDR3 DNA reads TGTGCCAGCAGCTTCCAGGGGTTCGAGCAGTTCTTC. Translating gives CASSFQGFEQFF.

The V gene is TRBV15, the J gene TRBJ2-2; weak D call: TRBD2 (6 bases). The ends were cut back, 0 bases at V and 5 bases at J, with 19 bases in the middle. Germline assignment: CDR1 LNHNV and CDR2 YYDKDF (reference sequence). The CDR3 length is 18 residues. The CDR3 region is CATSRDLRTGVGTGELFF. The DNA for the CDR3 is TGTGCCACCAGCAGAGATTTGCGGACGGGAGTGGGGACCGGGGAGCTGTTTTTT. Together with reference TRBV15 and TRBJ2-2, the CDR3 gives the full variable domain: DAMVIQNPRYQVTQFGKPVTLSCSQTLNHNVMYWYQQKSSQAPKLLFHYYDKDFNNEADTPDNFQSRRPNTSFCFLDIRSPGLGDTAMYLCATSRDLRTGVGTGELFFGEGSRLTVL.

This clone was found once. Other DNA sequences in the sample encode the same CDR3. J is TRBJ2-3 and V is TRBV5-1; D call uncertain. CDR3 length: 13 residues. CDR1 is SGHRS and CDR2 is YFSETQ in the germline V gene. V was cut by 0 bases and J by 4 bases, with 6 bases left in between. The CDR3 DNA follows: TGCGCCAGCAGCTTGGAAGGCTCAGATACGCAGTATTTT. Its translation: CASSLEGSDTQYF.

J is TRBJ2-5 and V is TRBV27; the D gene is possibly TRBD1 (5 bases). The CDR3 loop spans 14 amino acids. Trimming stripped 5 bases from V and 1 base from J, with 11 bases between. Germline V CDR1 and CDR2: MNHEY, SMNVEV (reference sequence). The CDR3 loop reads CASSPHGAQETQYF. CDR3 nucleotides: TGTGCCAGCAGTCCCCATGGGGCCCAAGAGACCCAGTACTTC.

The chain recombines TRBV25-1 with TRBJ1-2; D ambiguous. V was cut by 3 bases and J by 1 base, with 3 bases left in between. This CDR3 region has 12 residues. Germline V gene sequence: CDR1 MGHDK, CDR2 SYGVNS. CDR3 sequence: CASSDSNYGYTF. CDR3 coding DNA: TGTGCCAGCAGTGATAGTAACTATGGCTACACCTTC.

The chain carries TRBV2 and TRBJ2-2; 7 bases are shared with TRBD2. The germline V gene has CDR1 SNHLY and CDR2 FYNNEI. Trimming took 8 bases from V and 2 from J; bases not matched to a gene: 2. The length of the CDR3 is 13 residues. The CDR3 loop is CASRGSNTGELFF. The CDR3 bases are TGTGCCAGCCGCGGGAGTAACACCGGGGAGCTGTTTTTT.

The rearrangement joins TRBV11-3 to TRBJ2-1; TRBD2 matches 8 bases. The CDR3 loop spans 15 amino acids. CDR1 is SGHNT and CDR2 is YENEEA in the germline V gene. V dropped 3 bases and J dropped 6; count of bases not matched to a gene: 7. CDR3 region: CASSFSAGGSNEQFF. The CDR3 DNA is TGTGCCAGCAGCTTCTCGGCGGGAGGAAGCAATGAGCAGTTCTTC.

The genes are TRBV9 and TRBJ2-7; unclear D gene. V lost 0 bases and J 3 bases, leaving 10 bases between the germline ends. CDR3 size: 14 residues. Germline-derived CDR1 and CDR2 are SGDLS and YYNGEE. The CDR3 DNA is TGTGCCAGCAGCGTAGCGGAAGGGATCTACGAGCAGTACTTC. Translating it yields CASSVAEGIYEQYF.

This chain links TRBV15 with TRBJ2-3; D unresolved. This CDR3 is built from 13 residues. With 4 bases removed from V and 6 bases from J, the gap between germline ends came to 11 bases. Germline-derived CDR1 and CDR2 are LNHNV and YYDKDF (reference sequence). Here the CDR3 reads CATSTGPKDTQYF. CDR3 bases: TGTGCCACCAGCACCGGACCTAAGGATACGCAGTATTTT.

V is TRBV28 and J is TRBJ1-2; D is undetermined. This CDR3 has 13 residues. Germline loops: CDR1 MDHEN, CDR2 SYDVKM. Trimming stripped 3 bases from V and 4 bases from J, with 9 bases between. CDR3 nucleotides: TGTGCCAGCAGTTTTGGCACTCGCTATGGCTACACCTTC. As protein: CASSFGTRYGYTF.

The V gene is TRBV25-1, the J gene TRBJ1-2, with unresolved D. Germline CDR1 is MGHDK and CDR2 is SYGVNS. V lost 4 bases, J lost 3 bases, and 9 bases lay in between. The CDR3 consists of 13 residues. The CDR3 region is CASSGVGDYGYTF. For the CDR3, the DNA is TGTGCCAGCAGTGGGGTCGGTGACTATGGCTACACCTTC.

The chain combines TRBV5-1 with TRBJ2-7; D gene uncertain. This CDR3 is 14 amino acids long. CDR1 is SGHRS and CDR2 is YFSETQ in the germline V gene. V lost 0 bases and J 4 bases, leaving 11 bases between the germline ends. The CDR3 DNA reads as TGCGCCAGCAGCTTGGAACCAGTTACTTACGAGCAGTACTTC. This codes for CASSLEPVTYEQYF. Looking up the rest from reference TRBV5-1 and TRBJ2-7 gives the full variable domain: KAGVTQTPRYLIKTRGQQVTLSCSPISGHRSVSWYQQTPGQGLQFLFEYFSETQRNKGNFPGRFSGRQFSNSRSEMNVSTLELGDSALYLCASSLEPVTYEQYFGPGTRLTVT.

The chain links TRBV2 to TRBJ1-4, with a possible D match to TRBD1 (5 bases). Trimming left V 3 bases short and J 5 bases short, with 10 bases between. CDR3 size: 14 residues. The germline CDR1 and CDR2 sequences are SNHLY and FYNNEI. CDR3 residues: CASSENRMNEKLFF. The CDR3 DNA follows: TGTGCCAGCAGTGAGAACAGGATGAATGAAAAACTGTTTTTT.

The rearrangement joins TRBV11-3 to TRBJ2-2, with D possibly matching TRBD2 (5 bases). The V gene lost 0 bases and the J gene lost 0 bases, with 8 bases spanning the gap. The germline V gene has CDR1 SGHNT and CDR2 YENEEA. CDR3 length: 16 amino acids. The CDR3 sequence: CASSLESAANTGELFF. CDR3 coding DNA: TGTGCCAGCAGCTTAGAGTCAGCGGCGAACACCGGGGAGCTGTTTTTT.